The next 9 T cell receptor beta chains were all read from a single sample in a study of cytomegalovirus exposure and HLA in healthy donors. PCR employed 60 Vbeta and 13 Jbeta primers. TCRdb keeps only in-frame clones here, not all; method: immunoSEQ multiplex PCR. The sample contains fewer than 250,000 clones, 65% to 85% of which appear only once. Sequences were obtained from PBMCs. The source of these receptors is a woman aged 18-29 years in good health and CMV-seronegative.

Only a few counts were recorded for this clone. The rearrangement uses TRBV6-4 and TRBJ1-1, with TRBD1 matching over 11 bases. There are 15 residues in the CDR3. From germline, CDR1 is MRHNA and CDR2 SNTAGT. V dropped 4 bases and J dropped 4; count of bases not matched to a gene: 5. The CDR3 nucleotides read TGTGCCAGCAGTGCATCCGGGACAGGGGGCACTGAAGCTTTCTTT. Protein sequence: CASSASGTGGTEAFF.

This clone was observed once. V usage is TRBV2 and J usage is TRBJ2-7; 7 nucleotides align to TRBD2. After removal of 8 bases from V and 3 bases from J, the junction contained 7 bases not matched to a gene. Germline V lookup: CDR1 SNHLY, CDR2 FYNNEI. The CDR3 consists of 13 residues. The CDR3 here is CASGGGGIYEQYF. CDR3 nucleotide sequence: TGTGCCAGCGGGGGGGGAGGGATCTACGAGCAGTACTTC.

The chain couples TRBV19 to TRBJ1-1; 8 nucleotides agree with TRBD1. Per germline, CDR1 LNHDA and CDR2 SQIVND (reference sequence). The CDR3 is 13 amino acids. V dropped 6 bases and J dropped 3; count of bases not matched to a gene: 3. The CDR3 nucleotides read TGTGCCAGTAGGGACAGGGTGCACACTGAAGCTTTCTTT. It specifies CASRDRVHTEAFF.

V gene TRBV27 combines with J gene TRBJ2-7, with D possibly being TRBD1 (5 bases). The CDR3 has 13 residues. Germline assignment: CDR1 MNHEY and CDR2 SMNVEV (reference sequence). The V and J ends lost 3 bases and 2 bases respectively, with 8 bases between them. The CDR3 spells CASSFQGPYEQYF. In DNA, the CDR3 is TGTGCCAGCAGTTTTCAGGGTCCCTACGAGCAGTACTTC.

V is TRBV28 and J is TRBJ1-2, with 9 bases identical to TRBD1. Germline CDR1 reads MDHEN; CDR2 reads SYDVKM. This CDR3 has 14 amino acids. J gave up 4 bases and V 3 bases, and 3 bases lay outside the gene matches. For the CDR3, the DNA is TGTGCCAGCAGTTTGGGACAGGGATTCTATGGCTACACCTTC. As protein: CASSLGQGFYGYTF.

V and J are TRBV19 and TRBJ2-5; TRBD2 is a possible D gene (6 bases). V was pared by 6 bases and J by 1 base, with 9 bases between. CDR3 length: 13 amino acids. Germline CDR1 LNHDA, CDR2 SQIVND (reference sequence). The CDR3 protein is CASSGGRQETQYF. The CDR3 nucleotides are TGTGCCAGTAGCGGGGGACGCCAAGAGACCCAGTACTTC.

This clone appeared a single time. The V call is TRBV27, the J call TRBJ2-1; D not certain. This CDR3 region has 11 residues. Germline lookup yields CDR1 MNHEY and CDR2 SMNVEV (reference sequence). V dropped 6 bases and J dropped 9 bases, with 9 bases sitting between them. CDR3 sequence: CASSLGSEQFF. CDR3 DNA: TGTGCCAGCAGCCTCGGGTCTGAGCAGTTCTTC.

This clone occurred a few times. The chain combines TRBV7-9 with TRBJ2-3; possible D gene TRBD1, 6 bases. The CDR3 consists of 13 residues. Trimming cost V 4 bases and J 7 bases, with 12 bases left between them. CDR1 is SEHNR and CDR2 is FQNEAQ in the germline V gene (reference sequence). CDR3: CASSSEQGYTQYF. For the CDR3, the DNA is TGTGCCAGCAGCTCCGAACAGGGATATACGCAGTATTTT.

The CDR3 DNA is TGTGCCAGCAGCCAGTCGGCCTGGAGCACTGAAGCTTTCTTT. Amino acids: CASSQSAWSTEAFF. V usage is TRBV14 and J usage is TRBJ1-1; D gene unclear. Germline loops: CDR1 SGHDN, CDR2 FVKESK. This CDR3 is built from 14 residues. Deletions cut 3 bases from V and 4 bases from J, with 12 bases between. Drawing the rest from reference TRBV14 and TRBJ1-1, the complete variable domain is EAGVTQFPSHSVIEKGQTVTLRCDPISGHDNLYWYRRVMGKEIKFLLHFVKESKQDESGMPNNRFLAERTGGTYSTLKVQPAELEDSGVYFCASSQSAWSTEAFFGQGTRLTVV.